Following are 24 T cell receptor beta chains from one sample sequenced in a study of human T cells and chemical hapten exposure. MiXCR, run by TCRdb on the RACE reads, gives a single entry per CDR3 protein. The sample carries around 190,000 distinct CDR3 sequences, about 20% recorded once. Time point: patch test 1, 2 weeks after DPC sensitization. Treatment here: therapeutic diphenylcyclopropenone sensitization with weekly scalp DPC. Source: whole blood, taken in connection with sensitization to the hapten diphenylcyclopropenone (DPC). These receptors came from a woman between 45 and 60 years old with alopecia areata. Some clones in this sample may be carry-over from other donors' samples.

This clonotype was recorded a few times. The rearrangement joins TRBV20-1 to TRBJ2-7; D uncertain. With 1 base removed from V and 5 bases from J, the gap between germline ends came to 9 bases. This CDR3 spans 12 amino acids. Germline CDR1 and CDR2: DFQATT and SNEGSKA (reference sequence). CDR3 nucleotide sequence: TGCAGTGCTAGAGGGGATGGGGACGAGCAGTACTTC. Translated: CSARGDGDEQYF.

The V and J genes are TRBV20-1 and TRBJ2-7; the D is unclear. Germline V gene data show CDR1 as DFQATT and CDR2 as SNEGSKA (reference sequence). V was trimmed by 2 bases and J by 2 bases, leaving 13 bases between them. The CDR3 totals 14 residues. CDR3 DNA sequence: TGCAGTGCTAGACCCCGCGCAAGTCCCTACGAGCAGTACTTC. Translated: CSARPRASPYEQYF.

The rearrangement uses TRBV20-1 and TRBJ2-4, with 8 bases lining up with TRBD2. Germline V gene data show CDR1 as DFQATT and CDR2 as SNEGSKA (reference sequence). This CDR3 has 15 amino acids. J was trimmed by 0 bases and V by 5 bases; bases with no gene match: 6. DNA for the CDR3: TGCAGTGCTCTCCGTCTAGCGGGAGCCAAAAACATTCAGTACTTC. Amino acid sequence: CSALRLAGAKNIQYF.

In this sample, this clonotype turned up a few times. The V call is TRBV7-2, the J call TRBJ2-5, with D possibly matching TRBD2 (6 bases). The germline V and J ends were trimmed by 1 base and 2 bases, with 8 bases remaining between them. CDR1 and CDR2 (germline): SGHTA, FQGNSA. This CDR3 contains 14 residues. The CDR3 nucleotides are TGTGCCAGCAGCTTAGGCGGGACGCAAGAGACCCAGTACTTC. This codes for CASSLGGTQETQYF.

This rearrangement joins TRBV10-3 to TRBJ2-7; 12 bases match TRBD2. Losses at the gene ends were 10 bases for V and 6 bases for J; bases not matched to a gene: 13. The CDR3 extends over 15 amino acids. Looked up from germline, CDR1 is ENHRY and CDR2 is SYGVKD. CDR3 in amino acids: CATAVTSGSGGEQYF. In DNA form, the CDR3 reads TGTGCCACTGCCGTGACTAGCGGGAGTGGGGGCGAGCAGTACTTC.

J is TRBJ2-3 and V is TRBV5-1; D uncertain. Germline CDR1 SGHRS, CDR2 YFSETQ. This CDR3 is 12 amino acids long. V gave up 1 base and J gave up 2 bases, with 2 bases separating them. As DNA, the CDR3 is TGCGCCAGCAGCTTGCCCACAGATACGCAGTATTTT. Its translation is CASSLPTDTQYF.

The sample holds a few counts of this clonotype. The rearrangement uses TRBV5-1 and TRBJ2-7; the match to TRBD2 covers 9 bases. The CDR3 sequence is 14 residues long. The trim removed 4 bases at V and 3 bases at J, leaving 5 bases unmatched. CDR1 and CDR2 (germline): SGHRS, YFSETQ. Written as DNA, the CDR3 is TGCGCCAGCAGCGGGGGTAGCGGGAGCTACGAGCAGTACTTC. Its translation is CASSGGSGSYEQYF.

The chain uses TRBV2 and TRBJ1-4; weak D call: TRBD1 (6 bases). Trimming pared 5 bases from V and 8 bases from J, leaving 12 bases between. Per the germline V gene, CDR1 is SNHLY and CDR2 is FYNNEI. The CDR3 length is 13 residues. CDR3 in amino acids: CASSQTGREKLFF. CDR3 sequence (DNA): TGTGCCAGCAGTCAGACAGGAAGAGAAAAACTGTTTTTT.

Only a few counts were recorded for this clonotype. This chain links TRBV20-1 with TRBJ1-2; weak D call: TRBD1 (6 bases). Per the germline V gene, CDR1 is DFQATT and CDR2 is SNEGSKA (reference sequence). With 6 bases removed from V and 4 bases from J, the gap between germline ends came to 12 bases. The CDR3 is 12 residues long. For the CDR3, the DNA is TGCAGTGCGACAGGTTCCTCCTATGGCTACACCTTC. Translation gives CSATGSSYGYTF.

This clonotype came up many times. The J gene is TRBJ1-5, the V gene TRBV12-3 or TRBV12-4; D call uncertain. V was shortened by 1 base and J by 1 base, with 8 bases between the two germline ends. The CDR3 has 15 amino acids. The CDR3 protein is CASSLGGGSNQPQHF. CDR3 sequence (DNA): TGTGCCAGCAGTTTAGGGGGAGGAAGCAATCAGCCCCAGCATTTT.

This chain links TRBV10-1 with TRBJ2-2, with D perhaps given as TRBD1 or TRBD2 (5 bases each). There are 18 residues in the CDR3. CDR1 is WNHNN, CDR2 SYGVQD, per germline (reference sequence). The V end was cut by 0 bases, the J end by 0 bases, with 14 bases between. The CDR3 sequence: CASSESWDGSPNTGELFF. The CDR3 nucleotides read TGCGCCAGCAGTGAGTCGTGGGACGGATCCCCGAACACCGGGGAGCTGTTTTTT.

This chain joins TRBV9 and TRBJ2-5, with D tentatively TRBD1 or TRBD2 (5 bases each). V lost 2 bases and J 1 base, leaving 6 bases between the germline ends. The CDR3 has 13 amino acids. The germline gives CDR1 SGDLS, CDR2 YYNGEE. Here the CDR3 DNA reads TGTGCCAGCAGCGTCGGGACCCAAGAGACCCAGTACTTC. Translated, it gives CASSVGTQETQYF. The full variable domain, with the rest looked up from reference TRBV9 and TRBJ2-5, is DSGVTQTPKHLITATGQRVTLRCSPRSGDLSVYWYQQSLDQGLQFLIQYYNGEERAKGNILERFSAQQFPDLHSELNLSSLELGDSALYFCASSVGTQETQYFGPGTRLLVL.

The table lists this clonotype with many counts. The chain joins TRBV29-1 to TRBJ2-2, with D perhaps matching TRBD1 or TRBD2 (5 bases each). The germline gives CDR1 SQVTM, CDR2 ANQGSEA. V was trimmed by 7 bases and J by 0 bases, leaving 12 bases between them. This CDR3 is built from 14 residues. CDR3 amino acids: CSAQRGSNTGELFF. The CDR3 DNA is TGCAGCGCACAACGGGGCTCGAACACCGGGGAGCTGTTTTTT.

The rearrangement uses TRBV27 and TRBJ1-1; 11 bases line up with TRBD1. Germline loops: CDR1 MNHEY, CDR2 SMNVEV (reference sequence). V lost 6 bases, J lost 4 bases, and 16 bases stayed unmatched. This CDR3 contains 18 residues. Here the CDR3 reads CASSSRPRTGGMGTEAFF. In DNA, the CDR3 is TGTGCCAGCAGCTCTCGCCCTAGGACAGGGGGCATGGGCACTGAAGCTTTCTTT.

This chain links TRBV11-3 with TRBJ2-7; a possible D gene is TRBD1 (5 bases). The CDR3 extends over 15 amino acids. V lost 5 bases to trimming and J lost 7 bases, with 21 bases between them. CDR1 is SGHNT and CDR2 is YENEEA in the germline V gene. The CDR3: CASSKGRWGMGEQYF. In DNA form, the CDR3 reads TGTGCCAGCAGCAAGGGGCGTTGGGGTATGGGTGAGCAGTACTTC.

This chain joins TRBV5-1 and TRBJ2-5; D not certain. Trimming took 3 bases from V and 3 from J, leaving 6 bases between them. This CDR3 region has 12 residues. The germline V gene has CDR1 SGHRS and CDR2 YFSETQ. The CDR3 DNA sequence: TGCGCCAGCAGCTACCTAGAAGAGACCCAGTACTTC. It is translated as CASSYLEETQYF.

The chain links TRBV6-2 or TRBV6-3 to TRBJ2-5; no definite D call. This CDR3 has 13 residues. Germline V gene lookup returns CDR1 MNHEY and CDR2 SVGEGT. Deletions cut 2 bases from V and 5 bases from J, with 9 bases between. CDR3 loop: CASSYGRFETQYF. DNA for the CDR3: TGTGCCAGCAGTTACGGAAGGTTTGAGACCCAGTACTTC.

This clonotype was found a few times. CDR3 sequence reads: CASSFGPGGHNEQFF. Written as DNA, the CDR3 is TGTGCCAGCAGCTTCGGACCGGGGGGGCACAATGAGCAGTTCTTC. The gene calls are TRBV11-3 and TRBJ2-1, with 8 bases lining up with TRBD2. The CDR3 contains 15 residues. Per the germline V gene, CDR1 is SGHNT and CDR2 is YENEEA. With 3 bases clipped from V and 5 bases from J, the junction kept 6 bases outside the gene matches.

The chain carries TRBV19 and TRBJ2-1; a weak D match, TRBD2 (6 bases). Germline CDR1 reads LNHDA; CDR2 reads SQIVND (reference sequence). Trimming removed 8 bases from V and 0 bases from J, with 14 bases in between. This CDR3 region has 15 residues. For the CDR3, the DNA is TGTGCCAGTGTGGGCGGGGTGAGCTCCTACAATGAGCAGTTCTTC. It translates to CASVGGVSSYNEQFF.

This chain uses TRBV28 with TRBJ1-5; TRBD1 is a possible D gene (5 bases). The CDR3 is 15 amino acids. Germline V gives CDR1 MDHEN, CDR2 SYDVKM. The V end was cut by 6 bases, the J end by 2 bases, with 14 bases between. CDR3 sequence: CASSLGGARNQPQHF. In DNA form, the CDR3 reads TGTGCCAGCAGCCTGGGGGGTGCTCGCAATCAGCCCCAGCATTTT.

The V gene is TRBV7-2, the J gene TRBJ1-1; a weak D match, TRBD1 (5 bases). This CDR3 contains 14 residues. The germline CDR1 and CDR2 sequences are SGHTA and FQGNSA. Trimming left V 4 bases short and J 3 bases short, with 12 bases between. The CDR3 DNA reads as TGTGCCAGCAGCTCCCTGGGGCCCGACACTGAAGCTTTCTTT. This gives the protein CASSSLGPDTEAFF.

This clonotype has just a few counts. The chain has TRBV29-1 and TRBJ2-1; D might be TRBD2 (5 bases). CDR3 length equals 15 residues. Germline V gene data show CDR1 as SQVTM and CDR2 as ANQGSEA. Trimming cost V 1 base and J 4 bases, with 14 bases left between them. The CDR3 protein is CSVEVRGLRYNEQFF. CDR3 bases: TGCAGCGTTGAAGTTCGGGGTCTTCGGTACAATGAGCAGTTCTTC.

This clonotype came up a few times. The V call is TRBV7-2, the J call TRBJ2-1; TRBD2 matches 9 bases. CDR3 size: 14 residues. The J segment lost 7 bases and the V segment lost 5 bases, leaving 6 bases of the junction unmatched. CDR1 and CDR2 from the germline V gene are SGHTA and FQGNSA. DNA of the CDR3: TGTGCCAGCAGCGCTAGCGGGAATTGGAATGAGCAGTTCTTC. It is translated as CASSASGNWNEQFF.

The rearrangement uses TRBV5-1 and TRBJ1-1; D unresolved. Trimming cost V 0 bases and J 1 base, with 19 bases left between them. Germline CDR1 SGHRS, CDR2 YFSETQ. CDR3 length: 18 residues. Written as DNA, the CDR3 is TGCGCCAGCAGCTTGGGTCTGGGAAGAGGCGGGAAGAACACTGAAGCTTTCTTT. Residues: CASSLGLGRGGKNTEAFF.